The present TCR beta chain was sequenced within a study of CD8 T cells in ankylosing spondylitis. Libraries of TCR beta came from quantitative 5'-RACE with molecular barcodes. TCRdb itself ran the 5' RACE reads through MiXCR, one entry per CDR3 protein. The sample has around 280,000 distinct CDR3 sequences, approximately 20% seen once; the top ten hold roughly 8.3%. On this clonotype itself: Its antigen is as yet unknown.

Broader study findings: Those disease-linked clones were CD8+; they were also relatively rare in peripheral blood. A TCR beta motif made of fewer than 10 highly homologous variants seemed typical of ankylosing spondylitis blood. It was reported that disease-linked clones were significantly enriched in matched ankylosing spondylitis synovial fluid.

The CDR3 is 16 residues long. Trimming left V 2 bases short and J 3 bases short, with 14 bases between. The germline gives CDR1 SGHVS, CDR2 FNYEAQ. Material: blood, either unsorted or a sorted T cell fraction (not recorded which). This TCR was sampled from a male donor with ankylosing spondylitis or in good health (not recorded which). The V gene is TRBV7-6, the J gene TRBJ2-1, with D tentatively TRBD2 (6 bases). The CDR3 bases are TGTGCCAGCAGCTTAACCACGGGACTGAGCTACAATGAGCAGTTCTTC. Encoded protein: CASSLTTGLSYNEQFF.